What follows are 18 T cell receptor beta chains derived from one specimen sequenced in a study of technical replicates of blood from a few donors. Data came from immunoSEQ multiplex PCR; TCRdb stores just in-frame clones and leaves some out. The sample shows approximately 70,000 clones, roughly 98% of them seen only once. The material sequenced was T cells isolated from PBMCs. The source is a human donor in good health.

The chain uses TRBV6-1 and TRBJ2-1; a possible D gene is TRBD2 (7 bases). CDR3 length: 15 amino acids. The ends were cut back, 6 bases at V and 7 bases at J, with 19 bases in the middle. Germline V gene lookup returns CDR1 MNHNS and CDR2 SASEGT. The CDR3, as DNA: TGTGCCAGCAGACCGGGGGAGGGGGACGAGAATGAGCAGTTCTTC. Its translation is CASRPGEGDENEQFF.

The V call is TRBV28, the J call TRBJ2-7; 9 positions agree with TRBD1. V gave up 6 bases and J gave up 2 bases; unmatched junction bases: 8. This CDR3 spans 15 amino acids. Germline V gene lookup returns CDR1 MDHEN and CDR2 SYDVKM. CDR3: CASRIGTGNTYEQYF. Written as DNA, the CDR3 is TGTGCCAGCAGAATAGGGACAGGGAATACCTACGAGCAGTACTTC.

This clone appeared once. CDR3: CASSPRPFLGENYGYTF. The CDR3 DNA follows: TGTGCCAGCAGCCCCAGACCCTTTCTGGGAGAAAACTATGGCTACACCTTC. The rearrangement uses TRBV7-9 and TRBJ1-2; D is uncertain. V lost 5 bases and J 2 bases, leaving 21 bases between the germline ends. Germline values: CDR1 SEHNR, CDR2 FQNEAQ (reference sequence). The CDR3 spans 17 residues.

The rearrangement links TRBV28 to TRBJ1-1; 10 nucleotides line up with TRBD1. CDR3 length: 15 residues. V was clipped by 3 bases and J by 10 bases; unmatched bases: 11. Germline V lookup: CDR1 MDHEN, CDR2 SYDVKM. The CDR3 is CASSFSGQGPFGAFF. The CDR3 bases are TGTGCCAGCAGTTTCTCGGGACAGGGGCCGTTTGGAGCTTTCTTT.

The J gene is TRBJ2-1, the V gene TRBV11-3; 7 bases are shared with TRBD2. The CDR3 totals 14 residues. Trimming removed 1 base from V and 8 bases from J; junction bases left unmatched: 5. The germline V gene encodes CDR1 SGHNT and CDR2 YENEEA. For the CDR3, the DNA is TGTGCCAGCAGCTTAGCTAGCGGTCCCCATGAGCAGTTCTTC. Its protein product is CASSLASGPHEQFF.

This chain uses TRBV14 with TRBJ2-5, with D tentatively TRBD2 (5 bases). This CDR3 comprises 13 residues. Germline V gene lookup returns CDR1 SGHDN and CDR2 FVKESK. The V gene lost 5 bases and the J gene lost 5 bases, with 12 bases spanning the gap. Here the CDR3 DNA reads TGTGCCAGCAGCGGCTTAGCGAGGGAGACCCAGTACTTC. Amino acids: CASSGLARETQYF.

The chain couples TRBV28 to TRBJ1-5, with TRBD1 matching 8 bases. The CDR3 runs 15 residues. In germline, CDR1 is MDHEN, CDR2 SYDVKM. The junction had 9 bases not matched to a gene; V was cut back by 8 bases and J by 3 bases. Here the CDR3 reads CASWETGAFNQPQHF. As DNA, the CDR3 is TGTGCCAGCTGGGAGACAGGGGCCTTCAATCAGCCCCAGCATTTT.

V is TRBV9 and J is TRBJ1-2; D is ambiguous. V was clipped by 4 bases and J by 4 bases, with 8 bases between them. CDR3 length: 12 residues. The germline gives CDR1 SGDLS, CDR2 YYNGEE. The CDR3 coding sequence is TGTGCCAGCAGCCCCGGACTCTATGGCTACACCTTC. Amino acid sequence: CASSPGLYGYTF.

The chain recombines TRBV5-5 with TRBJ1-5; the D is unclear. Between the trimmed V and J ends, which lost 2 bases and 4 bases, there was a span of 7 bases. There are 13 residues in the CDR3. The germline V gene encodes CDR1 SGHKS and CDR2 YYEKEE (reference sequence). The DNA of the CDR3 is TGTGCCAGCAGCTTACAGTATAATCAGCCCCAGCATTTT. Its translation is CASSLQYNQPQHF. Variable domain in full (rest from reference TRBV5-5 and TRBJ1-5): DAGVTQSPTHLIKTRGQQVTLRCSPISGHKSVSWYQQVLGQGPQFIFQYYEKEERGRGNFPDRFSARQFPNYSSELNVNALLLGDSALYLCASSLQYNQPQHFGDGTRLSIL.

The CDR3 nucleotides are TGTGCCAGCAGTTACCGGACAGGGGTGAACATTCAGTACTTC. It is translated as CASSYRTGVNIQYF. The gene calls are TRBV6-5 and TRBJ2-4; TRBD1 aligns across 9 bases. Germline-derived CDR1 and CDR2 are MNHEY and SVGAGI. The CDR3 extends over 14 amino acids. Germline trimming cut 2 bases from V and 7 bases from J; bases unmatched to any gene: 3.

The rearrangement links TRBV28 to TRBJ2-1, with 7 bases matching TRBD2. V was clipped by 9 bases and J by 5 bases; unmatched bases: 4. The CDR3 extends over 12 amino acids. CDR1 and CDR2 from the germline V gene are MDHEN and SYDVKM. CDR3 amino acids: CASRGSHNEQFF. The CDR3 region has the DNA TGTGCCAGTCGCGGGAGCCACAATGAGCAGTTCTTC.

The gene calls are TRBV4-1 and TRBJ1-5, with 7 nucleotides matching TRBD1. Per the germline V gene, CDR1 is MGHRA and CDR2 is YSYEKL. This CDR3 region has 14 residues. V trimming: 1 base; J trimming: 8 bases; junction bases outside the gene matches: 5. This CDR3 reads CASSQGQGEKPQHF. The DNA of the CDR3 is TGCGCCAGCAGCCAAGGACAGGGAGAAAAGCCCCAGCATTTT.

The V gene is TRBV5-1, the J gene TRBJ1-2; 7 nucleotides match TRBD1. The CDR3 sequence is 14 residues long. Germline loops: CDR1 SGHRS, CDR2 YFSETQ. The V and J ends lost 4 bases and 4 bases, in that order; junction bases with no gene match: 7. In DNA form, the CDR3 reads TGCGCCAGCAGCCAAGGACAGGAACTCTATGGCTACACCTTC. Translation gives CASSQGQELYGYTF.

This chain connects TRBV6-6 to TRBJ1-6, with D unresolved. Germline V gives CDR1 MNHNY, CDR2 SVGAGI (reference sequence). The V and J ends lost 2 bases and 3 bases respectively, with 8 bases between them. This CDR3 region has 15 residues. DNA for the CDR3: TGTGCCAGCAGTTACGAGGCAGACTATAATTCACCCCTCCACTTT. Residues: CASSYEADYNSPLHF.

The rearrangement links TRBV6-5 to TRBJ1-5, with 8 positions matching TRBD1. CDR1 and CDR2 from the germline V gene are MNHEY and SVGAGI. There are 15 residues in the CDR3. V shed 6 bases and J 4 bases; nucleotides not matched to a gene: 8. The CDR3 DNA follows: TGTGCCAGCAGCCGGGGGACAGGAAAAAATCAGCCCCAGCATTTT. Protein sequence: CASSRGTGKNQPQHF.

The V gene is TRBV6-1, the J gene TRBJ2-1; the D gene is possibly TRBD2 (5 bases). The germline V gene has CDR1 MNHNS and CDR2 SASEGT. The CDR3 runs 13 residues. Trimming removed 4 bases from V and 9 bases from J, with 13 bases in between. In nucleotides, the CDR3 is TGTGCCAGCAGTGGGCTGGAGGTGGGTGAGCAGTTCTTC. It encodes CASSGLEVGEQFF.

CDR3 in DNA: TGTGCCAGCAGCCAAGTTACGAACACCGGGGAGCTGTTTTTT. Amino acids: CASSQVTNTGELFF. This chain uses TRBV4-2 with TRBJ2-2; D unclear. The CDR3 contains 14 residues. The germline gives CDR1 LGHNA, CDR2 YNFKEQ. Trimming stripped 1 base from V and 0 bases from J, with 3 bases between.

The chain is built from TRBV19 and TRBJ2-7; TRBD2 might be the D (5 bases). V lost 1 base and J lost 3, with 10 bases in between. This CDR3 contains 14 residues. Germline CDR1 reads LNHDA; CDR2 reads SQIVND (reference sequence). The DNA for the CDR3 is TGTGCCAGTAGTATAGCGGGATTTAACTACGAGCAGTACTTC. Amino acids: CASSIAGFNYEQYF.